This T cell receptor beta chain stems from a study of T cell responses to AZD1222 COVID-19 vaccine. At the level of the study: Second doses that came at about 4 or about 12 weeks were put together.

This table comes from immunoSEQ multiplex PCR, and its TCRdb copy is limited to in-frame clones, with some not included. This table has about 150,000 clones, roughly nine tenths appearing once. The germline gives CDR1 SGHRS, CDR2 YFSETQ. Trimming removed 0 bases from V and 2 bases from J, with 3 bases in between. This CDR3 spans 12 amino acids. Sequenced material: peripheral blood, taken on day 0 of AZD1222 vaccination. The chain combines TRBV5-1 with TRBJ2-7; no clear D gene. This receptor was taken from an adult in good health. CDR3 residues: CASSLEAYEQYF. The CDR3 DNA is TGCGCCAGCAGCTTGGAGGCCTACGAGCAGTACTTC.